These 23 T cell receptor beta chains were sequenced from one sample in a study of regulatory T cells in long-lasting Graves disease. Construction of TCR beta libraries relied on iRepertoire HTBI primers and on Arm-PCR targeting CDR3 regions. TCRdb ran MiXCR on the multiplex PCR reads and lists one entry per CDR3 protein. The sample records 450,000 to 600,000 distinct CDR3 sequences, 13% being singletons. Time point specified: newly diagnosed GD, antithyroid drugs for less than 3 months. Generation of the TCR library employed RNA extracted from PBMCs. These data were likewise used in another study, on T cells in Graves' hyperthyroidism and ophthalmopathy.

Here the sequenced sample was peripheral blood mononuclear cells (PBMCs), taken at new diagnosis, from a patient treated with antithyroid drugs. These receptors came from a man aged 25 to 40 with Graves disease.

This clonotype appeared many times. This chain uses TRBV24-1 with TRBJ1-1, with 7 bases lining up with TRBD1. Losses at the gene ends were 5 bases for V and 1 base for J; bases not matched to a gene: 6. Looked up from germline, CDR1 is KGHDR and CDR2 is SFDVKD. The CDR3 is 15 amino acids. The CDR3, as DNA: TGTGCCACCAGTGGTGCCGGGACAGAGAACACTGAAGCTTTCTTT. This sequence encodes CATSGAGTENTEAFF.

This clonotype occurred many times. CDR3 amino acids: CASKKDRNTEAFF. The DNA of the CDR3 is TGTGCCAGCAAAAAGGACAGGAACACTGAAGCTTTCTTT. V gene TRBV2 combines with J gene TRBJ1-1; weak D call: TRBD1 (6 bases). Germline V gene data show CDR1 as SNHLY and CDR2 as FYNNEI. With 7 bases removed from V and 1 base from J, the gap between germline ends came to 10 bases. This CDR3 is 13 amino acids long.

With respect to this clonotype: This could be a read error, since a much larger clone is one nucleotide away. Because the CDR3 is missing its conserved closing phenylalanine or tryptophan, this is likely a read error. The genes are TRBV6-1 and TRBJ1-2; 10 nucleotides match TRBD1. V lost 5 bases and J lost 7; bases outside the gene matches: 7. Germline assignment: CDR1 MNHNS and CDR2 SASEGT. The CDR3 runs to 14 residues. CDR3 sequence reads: CASSRTGTGVGYTL. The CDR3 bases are TGTGCCAGCAGTCGCACCGGGACAGGGGTTGGCTACACCCTC.

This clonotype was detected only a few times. CDR3 loop: CASSPGTGYVNEQYF. DNA for the CDR3: TGTGCCAGCTCACCCGGGACAGGGTACGTCAACGAGCAGTACTTC. V is TRBV18 and J is TRBJ2-7, with 9 nucleotides matching TRBD1. The J segment lost 5 bases and the V segment lost 3 bases, leaving 8 bases of the junction unmatched. The CDR3 has 15 amino acids. CDR1 is KGHSH, CDR2 LQKENI, per germline.

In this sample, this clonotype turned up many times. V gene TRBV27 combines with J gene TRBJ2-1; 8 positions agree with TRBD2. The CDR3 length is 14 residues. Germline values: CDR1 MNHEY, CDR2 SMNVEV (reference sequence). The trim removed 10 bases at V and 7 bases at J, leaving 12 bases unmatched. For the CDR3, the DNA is TGTGCCACCCAGACTAGCGATGACGATAATGAGCAGTTCTTC. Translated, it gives CATQTSDDDNEQFF.

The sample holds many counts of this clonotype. DNA for the CDR3: TGTGCCACCGAGGGTACTGAAGCTTTCTTT. This translates into CATEGTEAFF. The V and J genes are TRBV7-9 and TRBJ1-1; D is unresolved. This CDR3 region has 10 residues. V was pared by 10 bases and J by 5 bases, with 8 bases between. Germline V CDR1 and CDR2: SEHNR, FQNEAQ (reference sequence).

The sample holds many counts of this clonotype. The DNA for the CDR3 is TGTGCCAGCAGTTACTTTAGCGGGAGTGGAGATACGCAGTATTTT. This translates into CASSYFSGSGDTQYF. This rearrangement joins TRBV6-2 or TRBV6-3 to TRBJ2-3, with TRBD2 matching over 9 bases. The CDR3 spans 15 residues. Germline V gene sequence: CDR1 MNHEY, CDR2 SVGEGT. The V gene end was trimmed by 1 base and the J gene end by 5 bases; junction bases not matched to a gene: 4.

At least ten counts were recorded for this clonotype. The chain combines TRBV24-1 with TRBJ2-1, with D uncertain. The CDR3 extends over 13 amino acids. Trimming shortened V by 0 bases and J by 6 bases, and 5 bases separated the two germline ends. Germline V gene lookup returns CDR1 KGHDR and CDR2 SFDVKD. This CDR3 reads CATSDLPVNEQFF. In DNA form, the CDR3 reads TGTGCCACCAGTGATTTGCCTGTCAATGAGCAGTTCTTC.

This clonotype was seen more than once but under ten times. As DNA, the CDR3 is TGTGCCAGCAGTTTAGTTAGTGGGAACGGGACCCAGTACTTC. This encodes CASSLVSGNGTQYF. The rearrangement joins TRBV27 to TRBJ2-5, with D unclear. Germline V gene data show CDR1 as MNHEY and CDR2 as SMNVEV (reference sequence). This CDR3 has 14 residues. The V end lost 2 bases, the J end lost 7 bases, and 14 bases lay between the germline ends.

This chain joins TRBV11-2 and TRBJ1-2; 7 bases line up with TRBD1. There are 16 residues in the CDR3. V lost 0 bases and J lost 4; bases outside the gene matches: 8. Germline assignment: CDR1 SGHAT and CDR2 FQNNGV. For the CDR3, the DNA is TGTGCCAGCAGCTTAGATCGTGGACAGGAACCCTATGGCTACACCTTC. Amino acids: CASSLDRGQEPYGYTF.

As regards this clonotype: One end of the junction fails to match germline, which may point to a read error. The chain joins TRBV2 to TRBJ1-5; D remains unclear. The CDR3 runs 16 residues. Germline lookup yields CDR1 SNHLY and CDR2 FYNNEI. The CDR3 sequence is CASSDGRGSSNQPQRF. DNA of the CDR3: TGTGCCAGCAGTGATGGGAGAGGCTCTTCCAATCAGCCCCAGCGTTTT.

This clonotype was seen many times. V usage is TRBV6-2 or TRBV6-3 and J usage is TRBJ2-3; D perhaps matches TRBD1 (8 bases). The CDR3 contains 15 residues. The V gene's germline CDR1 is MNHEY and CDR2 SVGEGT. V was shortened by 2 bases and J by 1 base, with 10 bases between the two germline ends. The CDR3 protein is CASSYTGGGTDTQYF. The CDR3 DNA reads TGTGCCAGCAGTTACACAGGGGGGGGCACAGATACGCAGTATTTT.

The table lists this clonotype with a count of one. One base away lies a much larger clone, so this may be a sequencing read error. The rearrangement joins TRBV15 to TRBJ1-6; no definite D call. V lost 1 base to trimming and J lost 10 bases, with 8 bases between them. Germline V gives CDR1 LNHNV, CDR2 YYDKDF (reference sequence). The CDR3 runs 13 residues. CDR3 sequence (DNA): TGTGCCACCAGCAGAGTTCGAAACTCACCCCTCCACTTT. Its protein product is CATSRVRNSPLHF.

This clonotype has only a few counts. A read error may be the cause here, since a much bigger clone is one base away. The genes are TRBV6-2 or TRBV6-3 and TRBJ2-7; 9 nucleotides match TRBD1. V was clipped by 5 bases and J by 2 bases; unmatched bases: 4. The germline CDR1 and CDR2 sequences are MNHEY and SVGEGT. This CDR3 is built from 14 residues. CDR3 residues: CASSEGQGTYEQYF. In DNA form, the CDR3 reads TGTGCCAGCAGTGAGGGACAGGGAACCTACGAGCAGTACTTC.

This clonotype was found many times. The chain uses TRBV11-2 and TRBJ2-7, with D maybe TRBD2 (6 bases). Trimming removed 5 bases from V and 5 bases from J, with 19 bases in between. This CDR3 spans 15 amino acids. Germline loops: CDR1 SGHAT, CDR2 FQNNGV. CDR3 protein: CASSRPAGLSHEQYF. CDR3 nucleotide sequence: TGTGCCAGCAGCCGCCCGGCGGGGCTTTCCCACGAGCAGTACTTC. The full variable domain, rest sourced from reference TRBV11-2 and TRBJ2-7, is EAGVAQSPRYKIIEKRQSVAFWCNPISGHATLYWYQQILGQGPKLLIQFQNNGVVDDSQLPKDRFSAERLKGVDSTLKIQPAKLEDSAVYLCASSRPAGLSHEQYFGPGTRLTVT.

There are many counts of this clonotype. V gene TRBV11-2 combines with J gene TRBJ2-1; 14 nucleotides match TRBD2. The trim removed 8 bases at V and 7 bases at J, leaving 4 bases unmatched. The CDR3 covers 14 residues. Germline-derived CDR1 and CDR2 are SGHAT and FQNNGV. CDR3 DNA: TGTGCCAGCGGGACTAGCGGGAGTTGGAATGAGCAGTTCTTC. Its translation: CASGTSGSWNEQFF. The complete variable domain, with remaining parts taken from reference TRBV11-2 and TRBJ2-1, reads EAGVAQSPRYKIIEKRQSVAFWCNPISGHATLYWYQQILGQGPKLLIQFQNNGVVDDSQLPKDRFSAERLKGVDSTLKIQPAKLEDSAVYLCASGTSGSWNEQFFGPGTRLTVL.

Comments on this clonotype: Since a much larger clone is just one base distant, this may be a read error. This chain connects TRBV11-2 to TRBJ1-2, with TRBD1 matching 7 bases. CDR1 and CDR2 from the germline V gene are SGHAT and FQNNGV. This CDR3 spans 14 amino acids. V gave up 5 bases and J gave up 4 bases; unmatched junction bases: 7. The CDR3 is CASSLLGQSYGYTF. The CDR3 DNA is TGTGCCAGCAGCCTCCTGGGACAGAGCTATGGCTACACCTTC.

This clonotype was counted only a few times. This CDR3 reads CASSSSGTRTYEQYF. As DNA, the CDR3 is TGTGCCAGCAGTTCGTCCGGGACTAGAACCTACGAGCAGTACTTC. V usage is TRBV28 and J usage is TRBJ2-7; 8 bases fit TRBD2. After removal of 4 bases from V and 2 bases from J, the junction contained 7 bases not matched to a gene. The germline V gene has CDR1 MDHEN and CDR2 SYDVKM. This CDR3 region has 15 residues.

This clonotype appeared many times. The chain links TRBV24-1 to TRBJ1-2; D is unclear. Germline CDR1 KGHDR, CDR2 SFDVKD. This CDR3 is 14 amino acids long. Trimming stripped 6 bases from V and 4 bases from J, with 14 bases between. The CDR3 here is CATSTTIESYGYTF. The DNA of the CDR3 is TGTGCCACCAGTACGACGATCGAATCCTATGGCTACACCTTC.

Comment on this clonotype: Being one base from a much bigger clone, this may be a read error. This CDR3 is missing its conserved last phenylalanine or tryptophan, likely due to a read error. In nucleotides, the CDR3 is TGTGCCAGCTCCCCTCAGGGAGGAATAGGAGTGACCCAGTACTCC. Encoded protein: CASSPQGGIGVTQYS. The chain combines TRBV27 with TRBJ2-5; weak D call: TRBD2 (6 bases). CDR1 and CDR2 (germline): MNHEY, SMNVEV (reference sequence). Trimming stripped 8 bases from V and 7 bases from J, with 23 bases between. There are 15 residues in the CDR3.

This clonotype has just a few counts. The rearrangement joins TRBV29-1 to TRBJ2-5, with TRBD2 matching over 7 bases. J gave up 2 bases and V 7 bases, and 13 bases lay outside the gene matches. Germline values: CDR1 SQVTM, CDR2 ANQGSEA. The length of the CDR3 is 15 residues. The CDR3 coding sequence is TGCAGCGAATTAGGTTCGGGGCGGGGGCAAGAGACCCAGTACTTC. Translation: CSELGSGRGQETQYF.

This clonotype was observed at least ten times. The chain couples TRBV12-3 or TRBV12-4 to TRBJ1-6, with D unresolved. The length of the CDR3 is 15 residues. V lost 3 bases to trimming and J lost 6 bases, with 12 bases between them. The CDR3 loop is CASSFGRSGNSPLHF. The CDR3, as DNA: TGTGCCAGCAGTTTTGGGCGGTCCGGTAATTCACCCCTCCACTTT.

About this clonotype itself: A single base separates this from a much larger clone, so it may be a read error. CDR3 sequence reads: CASSNDRIGNQPQHF. CDR3 DNA: TGTGCCAGCAGTAACGACAGGATTGGCAATCAGCCCCAGCATTTT. The chain employs TRBV6-1 and TRBJ1-5, with D maybe TRBD1 (6 bases). Germline V gene sequence: CDR1 MNHNS, CDR2 SASEGT. The CDR3 covers 15 residues. V was pared by 5 bases and J by 2 bases, with 13 bases between.